A single sample is the source of the 26 T cell receptor beta chains below, sequenced in a study of glioma-infiltrating T cells. TCR alpha and beta CDR3 regions were amplified from RNA using iRepertoire nested multiplex PCR. TCRdb reprocessed the multiplex PCR reads via MiXCR and lists one record per CDR3 protein. The repertoire holds about 140,000 distinct CDR3 sequences, with about two fifths as singletons. The sequencing input was glioma tissue, nonneoplastic brain tissue, or PBMCs (not recorded which). The source of these receptors is a human donor with low-grade glioma or glioblastoma, undergoing nonglioma brain surgery, or in good health (not recorded which).

This clonotype came up a few times. The chain couples TRBV2 to TRBJ2-5; D is ambiguous. Per germline, CDR1 SNHLY and CDR2 FYNNEI. The CDR3 sequence is 14 residues long. The V and J ends lost 5 bases and 4 bases respectively, with 14 bases between them. CDR3 region: CASSYRRRGETQYF. CDR3 in DNA: TGTGCCAGCAGTTATCGACGGAGAGGAGAGACCCAGTACTTC.

The V gene is TRBV2, the J gene TRBJ2-3; 8 bases are a match to TRBD2. Trimming at V came to 7 bases and at J to 5 bases, leaving 5 bases not matched to a gene. The CDR3 spans 13 residues. Germline V gene lookup returns CDR1 SNHLY and CDR2 FYNNEI. CDR3 loop: CASTGGRGDTQYF. CDR3 coding DNA: TGTGCCAGCACGGGGGGGCGGGGAGATACGCAGTATTTT.

The chain is built from TRBV3-1 and TRBJ1-1; no firm D call. CDR3 length: 14 amino acids. The ends were cut back, 2 bases at V and 8 bases at J, with 15 bases in the middle. Germline CDR1 is LGHDT and CDR2 is YNNKEL (reference sequence). The CDR3 here is CASSQSSPGTEAFF. CDR3 in DNA: TGTGCCAGCAGCCAATCCTCTCCGGGTACCGAAGCTTTCTTT.

The chain combines TRBV27 with TRBJ1-2; D not certain. In germline, CDR1 is MNHEY, CDR2 SMNVEV (reference sequence). This CDR3 is 16 amino acids long. V was clipped by 6 bases and J by 4 bases, with 21 bases between them. CDR3 sequence (DNA): TGTGCCAGCAGCGGGCACGAAAGGGTCATTAGCTATGGCTACACCTTC. Protein sequence: CASSGHERVISYGYTF.

J is TRBJ2-7 and V is TRBV20-1; TRBD1 matches at 9 bases. This CDR3 is 13 amino acids long. V lost 6 bases and J lost 4; bases outside the gene matches: 7. Germline V gene sequence: CDR1 DFQATT, CDR2 SNEGSKA (reference sequence). The CDR3: CSATRTGVYEQYF. The CDR3 coding sequence is TGCAGTGCAACTAGGACAGGGGTATACGAGCAGTACTTC.

The chain joins TRBV13 to TRBJ2-3; D unresolved. The CDR3 consists of 14 residues. The germline gives CDR1 PRHDT, CDR2 FYEKMQ (reference sequence). V lost 5 bases and J 4 bases, leaving 13 bases between the germline ends. CDR3 residues: CASSRSSQSDTQYF. In nucleotides, the CDR3 is TGTGCCAGCAGCAGGTCTAGTCAGTCAGATACGCAGTATTTT. The complete variable domain, with remaining parts taken from reference TRBV13 and TRBJ2-3, reads AAGVIQSPRHLIKEKRETATLKCYPIPRHDTVYWYQQGPGQDPQFLISFYEKMQSDKGSIPDRFSAQQFSDYHSELNMSSLELGDSALYFCASSRSSQSDTQYFGPGTRLTVL.

This clonotype was detected only a few times. The chain recombines TRBV2 with TRBJ2-3, with unresolved D. The ends were cut back, 3 bases at V and 9 bases at J, with 7 bases in the middle. Germline V gene sequence: CDR1 SNHLY, CDR2 FYNNEI. The CDR3 has 11 residues. CDR3 protein: CASSEERTQYF. The CDR3, as DNA: TGTGCCAGCAGTGAGGAACGGACGCAGTATTTT. Together with reference TRBV2 and TRBJ2-3, the CDR3 gives the full variable domain: EPEVTQTPSHQVTQMGQEVILRCVPISNHLYFYWYRQILGQKVEFLVSFYNNEISEKSEIFDDQFSVERPDGSNFTLKIRSTKLEDSAMYFCASSEERTQYFGPGTRLTVL.

This clonotype was seen a handful of times. J is TRBJ2-7 and V is TRBV18; no clear D. CDR3 length equals 11 residues. CDR1 KGHSH and CDR2 LQKENI come from the germline V gene. V dropped 5 bases and J dropped 6 bases, with 8 bases sitting between them. This chain's CDR3 is CASSIRAEQYF. DNA of the CDR3: TGTGCCAGCTCAATTCGAGCCGAGCAGTACTTC.

This clonotype came up many times. The gene calls are TRBV27 and TRBJ2-1, with unresolved D. The V gene lost 5 bases and the J gene lost 5 bases, with 4 bases spanning the gap. The CDR3 totals 11 residues. Germline loops: CDR1 MNHEY, CDR2 SMNVEV (reference sequence). The CDR3 loop is CASSINNEQFF. DNA for the CDR3: TGTGCCAGCAGTATCAACAATGAGCAGTTCTTC.

The chain joins TRBV3-1 to TRBJ2-3, with 7 positions matching TRBD2. Germline CDR1 is LGHDT and CDR2 is YNNKEL (reference sequence). The V and J ends lost 4 bases and 2 bases, in that order; junction bases with no gene match: 3. This CDR3 region has 14 residues. CDR3 sequence (DNA): TGTGCCAGCAGCCGTGGGACTACCACAGATACGCAGTATTTT. Translating it yields CASSRGTTTDTQYF.

The gene calls are TRBV19 and TRBJ2-3; no clear D. V was clipped by 8 bases and J by 5 bases, with 5 bases between them. The CDR3 has 10 amino acids. Germline loops: CDR1 LNHDA, CDR2 SQIVND (reference sequence). Here the CDR3 reads CASLGDTQYF. The CDR3 DNA follows: TGTGCCAGTCTAGGAGATACGCAGTATTTT.

V and J are TRBV28 and TRBJ2-2; no definite D call. CDR1 and CDR2 (germline): MDHEN, SYDVKM. CDR3 length: 15 residues. V was pared by 3 bases and J by 5 bases, with 13 bases between. The CDR3 region is CASSFLGLGTGELFF. CDR3 sequence (DNA): TGTGCCAGCAGTTTTCTTGGGTTAGGGACCGGGGAGCTGTTTTTT.

This clonotype has a handful of counts. CDR3 residues: CASSQERGGNEQFF. Here the CDR3 DNA reads TGCGCCAGCAGCCAAGAGAGGGGGGGCAATGAGCAGTTCTTC. The rearrangement uses TRBV4-3 and TRBJ2-1; D possibly corresponds to TRBD2 (7 bases). In germline, CDR1 is LGHNA, CDR2 YSLEER. The CDR3 is 14 amino acids. The germline V and J ends were trimmed by 0 bases and 6 bases, with 9 bases remaining between them.

This clonotype occurred a few times. The chain is built from TRBV14 and TRBJ1-2; possible D gene TRBD1, 5 bases. Germline values: CDR1 SGHDN, CDR2 FVKESK. Trimming removed 4 bases at V and 1 base at J, with 10 bases between. The CDR3 runs 14 residues. The CDR3 bases are TGTGCCAGCAGCCTACAGGCGGATAACTATGGCTACACCTTC. Protein sequence: CASSLQADNYGYTF.

The rearrangement uses TRBV20-1 and TRBJ1-1, with a possible D match to TRBD1 (6 bases). Trimming removed 0 bases at V and 7 bases at J, with 15 bases between. Germline V gene sequence: CDR1 DFQATT, CDR2 SNEGSKA (reference sequence). The CDR3 consists of 14 residues. The CDR3 nucleotides are TGCAGTGCTAGAGATATGACAGGTCACAGTGAAGCTTTCTTT. It codes for CSARDMTGHSEAFF.

This clonotype occurred a few times. The V and J genes are TRBV28 and TRBJ2-7; D is uncertain. This CDR3 has 12 amino acids. Germline values: CDR1 MDHEN, CDR2 SYDVKM. The V end lost 0 bases, the J end lost 6 bases, and 6 bases lay between the germline ends. CDR3 DNA sequence: TGTGCCAGCAGTTTATGGGGTTTCGAGCAGTACTTC. Protein sequence: CASSLWGFEQYF.

The rearrangement joins TRBV19 to TRBJ2-2, with 7 bases matching TRBD1. With V trimmed by 5 bases and J by 6 bases, 6 bases remained unmatched. Looked up from germline, CDR1 is LNHDA and CDR2 is SQIVND (reference sequence). This CDR3 region has 14 residues. The CDR3 nucleotides are TGTGCCAGTAGTCCATCGACAGGGCCCGGGGAGCTGTTTTTT. Translated, it gives CASSPSTGPGELFF.

This rearrangement joins TRBV20-1 to TRBJ2-1, with D possibly being TRBD1 (6 bases). The length of the CDR3 is 14 residues. Germline assignment: CDR1 DFQATT and CDR2 SNEGSKA (reference sequence). V lost 6 bases and J 2 bases, leaving 14 bases between the germline ends. The CDR3 reads CSAQRWGPYNEQFF. The CDR3 DNA sequence: TGCAGTGCCCAACGTTGGGGGCCCTACAATGAGCAGTTCTTC.

The rearrangement uses TRBV3-1 and TRBJ2-7, with unresolved D. V was cut by 3 bases and J by 4 bases, with 4 bases left in between. The CDR3 totals 11 residues. Looked up from germline, CDR1 is LGHDT and CDR2 is YNNKEL (reference sequence). CDR3 sequence reads: CASSQQYEQYF. The CDR3 nucleotides are TGTGCCAGCAGCCAGCAGTACGAGCAGTACTTC.

This rearrangement joins TRBV5-6 to TRBJ1-2, with D hard to call. The ends were cut back, 1 base at V and 5 bases at J, with 9 bases in the middle. Germline CDR1 is SGHDT and CDR2 is YYEEEE. This CDR3 is built from 13 residues. The CDR3 DNA follows: TGTGCCAGCAGCTTGTCATCCAGATATGGCTACACCTTC. Translation: CASSLSSRYGYTF.

V gene TRBV11-2 combines with J gene TRBJ2-5; TRBD1 is a possible D gene (5 bases). The CDR3 totals 15 residues. Germline CDR1 reads SGHAT; CDR2 reads FQNNGV. Deletions cut 1 base from V and 3 bases from J, with 12 bases between. In nucleotides, the CDR3 is TGTGCCAGCAGCTTAGCCCCCAAAGGGGAAGAGACCCAGTACTTC. It translates to CASSLAPKGEETQYF.

The chain is built from TRBV7-6 and TRBJ2-2; D gene unclear. The germline CDR1 and CDR2 sequences are SGHVS and FNYEAQ. The CDR3 has 15 amino acids. Trimming cost V 5 bases and J 2 bases, with 12 bases left between them. The CDR3 here is CASSDLDGNTGELFF. The DNA for the CDR3 is TGTGCCAGCAGCGATCTAGATGGAAACACCGGGGAGCTGTTTTTT.

This clonotype appeared once. An end of the junction differs from the germline gene, which may be a read error. The CDR3: CAIVPEEGNEQFF. CDR3 bases: TGTGCCATCGTTCCAGAAGAAGGCAATGAGCAGTTCTTC. V is TRBV10-2 and J is TRBJ2-1, with D unresolved. CDR1 WSHSY and CDR2 SAAADI come from the germline V gene. CDR3 size: 13 residues.

The CDR3 is CASITRFGDTQYF. The CDR3 DNA reads TGTGCCAGCATAACTCGTTTCGGAGATACGCAGTATTTT. The chain couples TRBV2 to TRBJ2-3; D not certain. V dropped 7 bases and J dropped 5 bases, with 13 bases sitting between them. Germline loops: CDR1 SNHLY, CDR2 FYNNEI. The CDR3 extends over 13 amino acids.

This chain joins TRBV19 and TRBJ1-1; D is undetermined. Trimming stripped 7 bases from V and 5 bases from J, with 11 bases between. The CDR3 consists of 12 residues. Looked up from germline, CDR1 is LNHDA and CDR2 is SQIVND (reference sequence). In DNA, the CDR3 is TGTGCCAGTATTCGGCCGGGAACTGAAGCTTTCTTT. Its protein product is CASIRPGTEAFF.

The V and J genes are TRBV4-1 and TRBJ2-5, with a weak D call TRBD1 (5 bases). The CDR3 is 14 amino acids. The germline V and J ends were trimmed by 0 bases and 5 bases, with 10 bases remaining between them. Germline V gives CDR1 MGHRA, CDR2 YSYEKL. CDR3 region: CASSQDRVDETQYF. CDR3 nucleotides: TGCGCCAGCAGCCAAGACAGGGTTGATGAGACCCAGTACTTC.